The rows below give T cell receptor beta chains drawn from one sample of a study of T-cell reconstitution after alpha-beta-depleted transplantation in children. A single record per CDR3 protein comes from TCRdb applying MiXCR to the PCR reads. The sample yields around 200,000 distinct CDR3 sequences, 8.4% seen once. The sequencing used PBMCs, mostly from graft donor cells, collected 360 days after TCRalphabeta/CD19-depleted stem cell transplant. These TCRs come from a male patient aged 2-9 years who had a stem cell transplant for acute myeloid leukemia, so the T cells may come from the graft donor. CDR3s include the opening cysteine and the closing phenylalanine or tryptophan. A D gene is named only where the DNA matches it firmly. The size of a clone is reported for some rows only, either as once, few or many, or as a class for expanded clones.

v_call: TRBV12-3/TRBV12-4
cdr3_length: 15
d_call: NA
j_call: TRBJ2-1
clone_size: NA
cdr3_nt: TGTGCCAGCAGTTTAAGTTCTAGCTCCTACAATGAGCAGTTCTTC
cdr3_aa: CASSLSSSSYNEQFF

v_call: TRBV4-1
cdr3_length: 16
d_call: TRBD2
j_call: TRBJ2-7
clone_size: few
cdr3_nt: TGCGCCAGCAGCCAAAATCCCCTAGCGGGAGGGCGCGAGCAGTACTTC
cdr3_aa: CASSQNPLAGGREQYF

v_call: TRBV12-3/TRBV12-4
cdr3_length: 15
d_call: NA
j_call: TRBJ1-1
clone_size: many
cdr3_nt: TGTGCCAGCAGTTTTTACGGGACCCTTAACACTGAAGCTTTCTTT
cdr3_aa: CASSFYGTLNTEAFF

v_call: TRBV11-2
cdr3_length: 15
d_call: TRBD2
j_call: TRBJ2-5
clone_size: NA
cdr3_nt: TGTGCCAGCAGCAAGGGACTAGCGCAGCGGGAGACCCAGTACTTC
cdr3_aa: CASSKGLAQRETQYF

v_call: TRBV4-3
cdr3_length: 16
d_call: NA
j_call: TRBJ2-5
clone_size: few
cdr3_nt: TGCGCCAGCAGCCAAGGTCGGAGGGGGCGCGGAGAGACCCAGTACTTC
cdr3_aa: CASSQGRRGRGETQYF

v_call: TRBV12-3/TRBV12-4
cdr3_length: 14
d_call: NA
j_call: TRBJ2-3
clone_size: medium-sized
cdr3_nt: TGTGCCAGCGGGTACGCGATATCCACAGATACGCAGTATTTT
cdr3_aa: CASGYAISTDTQYF

v_call: TRBV18
cdr3_length: 14
d_call: NA
j_call: TRBJ1-5
clone_size: few
cdr3_nt: TGTGCCAGCTCACCAGCGGGGGATCCTTTTCCCCAGCATTTT
cdr3_aa: CASSPAGDPFPQHF

v_call: TRBV27
cdr3_length: 15
d_call: NA
j_call: TRBJ2-1
clone_size: many
cdr3_nt: TGTGCCAGCAGTTCCCCCCGAGCAGGCTCCCACGAGCAGTTCTTC
cdr3_aa: CASSSPRAGSHEQFF

v_call: TRBV2
cdr3_length: 13
d_call: TRBD2
j_call: TRBJ2-1
clone_size: many
cdr3_nt: TGTGCCAGAACCGGGACTAGCGGTAATGAGCAGTTCTTC
cdr3_aa: CARTGTSGNEQFF

v_call: TRBV12-3/TRBV12-4
cdr3_length: 11
d_call: NA
j_call: TRBJ2-3
clone_size: many
cdr3_nt: TGTGCCAGCAGGGGATCGGATACGCAGTATTTT
cdr3_aa: CASRGSDTQYF

v_call: TRBV4-1
cdr3_length: 17
d_call: TRBD1
j_call: TRBJ2-7
clone_size: many
cdr3_nt: TGCGCCAGCAGCCACCTGGGGACAGGGGAAAGCTCCTACGAGCAGTACTTC
cdr3_aa: CASSHLGTGESSYEQYF

v_call: TRBV5-1
cdr3_length: 15
d_call: TRBD2
j_call: TRBJ2-1
clone_size: many
cdr3_nt: TGCGCCAGCAGCCCAGGACTAGCGGACTACAATGAGCAGTTCTTC
cdr3_aa: CASSPGLADYNEQFF

v_call: TRBV5-1
cdr3_length: 15
d_call: TRBD2
j_call: TRBJ2-1
clone_size: NA
cdr3_nt: TGCGCCAGCAGAGTTTGGACTAGCAGAGGCAATGAGCAGTTCTTC
cdr3_aa: CASRVWTSRGNEQFF

v_call: TRBV7-2
cdr3_length: 13
d_call: NA
j_call: TRBJ2-2
clone_size: NA
cdr3_nt: TGTGCCAGCAGCATCGAGCGAACCGGGGAGCTGTTTTTT
cdr3_aa: CASSIERTGELFF

v_call: TRBV12-3/TRBV12-4
cdr3_length: 13
d_call: NA
j_call: TRBJ2-2
clone_size: few
cdr3_nt: TGTGCCAGCAGTTTCGAGGGTGCCGGGGAGCTGTTTTTT
cdr3_aa: CASSFEGAGELFF

v_call: TRBV4-1
cdr3_length: 17
d_call: TRBD2
j_call: TRBJ2-3
clone_size: few
cdr3_nt: TGCGCCAGCAGCCAAGGCCCAGCTAGCGGGACCACAGATACGCAGTATTTT
cdr3_aa: CASSQGPASGTTDTQYF

v_call: TRBV5-1
cdr3_length: 16
d_call: TRBD2
j_call: TRBJ2-5
clone_size: many
cdr3_nt: TGCGCCAGCAGCTTGGATCGACTAGCGGGACAAGAGACCCAGTACTTC
cdr3_aa: CASSLDRLAGQETQYF